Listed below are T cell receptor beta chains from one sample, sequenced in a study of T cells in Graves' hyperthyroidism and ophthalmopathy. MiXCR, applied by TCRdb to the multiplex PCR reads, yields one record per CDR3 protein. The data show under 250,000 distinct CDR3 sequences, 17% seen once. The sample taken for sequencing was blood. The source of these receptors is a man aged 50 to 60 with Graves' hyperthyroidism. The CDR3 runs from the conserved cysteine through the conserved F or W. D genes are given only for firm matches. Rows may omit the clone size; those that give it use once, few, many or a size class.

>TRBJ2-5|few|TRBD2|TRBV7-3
CASSFPTSGGSQETQYF
TGTGCCAGCAGCTTCCCGACTAGCGGGGGGTCCCAAGAGACCCAGTACTTC
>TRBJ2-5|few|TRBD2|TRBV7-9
CASSLGRWREDFGETQYF
TGTGCCAGCAGCTTAGGCCGGTGGCGGGAGGATTTTGGAGAGACCCAGTACTTC
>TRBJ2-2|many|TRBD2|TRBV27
CASSLTGRADGELFF
TGTGCCAGCAGTTTAACCGGGAGGGCCGACGGGGAGCTGTTTTTT
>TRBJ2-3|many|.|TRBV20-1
CSAAPWGADTQYF
TGCAGTGCTGCTCCATGGGGGGCAGATACGCAGTATTTT
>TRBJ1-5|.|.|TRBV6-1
CASKKSNQPQHF
TGTGCCAGCAAAAAAAGCAATCAGCCCCAGCATTTT
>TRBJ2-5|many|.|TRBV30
CAWSGENTPQETQYF
TGTGCCTGGAGCGGAGAGAACACCCCCCAAGAGACCCAGTACTTC
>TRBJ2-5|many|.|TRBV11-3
CATSDSLGETQYF
TGTGCCACCTCGGACAGCCTCGGGGAGACCCAGTACTTC
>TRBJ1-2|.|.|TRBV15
CATSRETHYGYTF
TGTGCCACCAGCAGGGAGACCCACTATGGCTACACCTTC
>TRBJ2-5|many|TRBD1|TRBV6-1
CASNRDRDETQYF
TGTGCCAGCAATCGGGACAGGGATGAGACCCAGTACTTC
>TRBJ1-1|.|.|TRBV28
CASSLTPDGKEAFF
TGTGCCAGCAGTTTAACCCCCGACGGTAAAGAAGCTTTCTTT
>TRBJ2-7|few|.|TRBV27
CASSTTFRGAKNEQYF
TGTGCCAGCAGTACTACTTTTCGGGGGGCGAAGAACGAGCAGTACTTC
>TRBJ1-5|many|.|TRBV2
CASSVLPTQPQHF
TGTGCCAGCAGTGTACTCCCTACCCAGCCCCAGCATTTT
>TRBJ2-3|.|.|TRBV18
CASSPEADTQYF
TGTGCCAGCTCACCGGAGGCAGATACGCAGTATTTT
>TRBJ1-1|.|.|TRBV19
CASSQINVGEAFF
TGTGCCAGTAGTCAAATCAATGTTGGGGAAGCTTTCTTT
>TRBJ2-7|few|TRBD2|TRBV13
CASSKLAGGTYEQYF
TGTGCCAGCAGTAAACTAGCGGGCGGTACCTACGAGCAGTACTTC
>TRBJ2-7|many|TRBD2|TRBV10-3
CATLPSGSTGEQYF
TGTGCCACACTTCCTAGCGGGAGTACTGGAGAGCAGTACTTC
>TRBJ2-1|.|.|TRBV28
CASRPGPSYNEQFF
TGTGCCAGCAGGCCGGGGCCCTCCTACAATGAGCAGTTCTTC
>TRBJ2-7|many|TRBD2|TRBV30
CAWTSGTYSYEQYF
TGTGCCTGGACTAGCGGGACGTACTCCTACGAGCAGTACTTC
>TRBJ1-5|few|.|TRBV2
CASSEYRAFQPQHF
TGTGCCAGCAGTGAATACAGGGCTTTCCAGCCCCAGCATTTT
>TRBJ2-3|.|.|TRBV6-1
CASSSPKKGTDTQYF
TGTGCCAGCAGCTCCCCAAAAAAAGGCACAGATACGCAGTATTTT
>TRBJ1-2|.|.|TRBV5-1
CASRDRTNYGYTF
TGCGCCAGCCGGGACCGAACTAACTATGGCTACACCTTC
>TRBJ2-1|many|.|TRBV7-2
CASSLKRTTISNEQFF
TGTGCCAGCAGCTTAAAAAGGACAACGATAAGCAATGAGCAGTTCTTC
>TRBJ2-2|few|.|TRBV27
CASSNKGGQLATGELFF
TGTGCCAGCAGCAACAAAGGTGGACAGTTGGCAACCGGGGAGCTGTTCTTT
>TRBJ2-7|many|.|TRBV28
CASRNPGQSYEQYF
TGTGCCAGCAGAAATCCGGGACAATCCTACGAGCAGTACTTC
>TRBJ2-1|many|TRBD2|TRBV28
CASSSRTIRLAGRSYNEQFF
TGTGCCAGCAGTTCCCGAACAATACGACTAGCGGGACGTTCCTACAATGAGCAGTTCTTC
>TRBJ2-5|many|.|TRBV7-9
CASSLPELQETQYF
TGTGCCAGCAGCTTACCAGAGCTACAAGAGACCCAGTACTTC
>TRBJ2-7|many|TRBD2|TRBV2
CASLFPSGASYEQYF
TGTGCCAGTCTGTTCCCTAGCGGGGCCTCCTACGAGCAGTACTTC
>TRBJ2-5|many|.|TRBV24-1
CATSDPLGGTQYF
TGTGCCACCAGTGATCCCCTAGGAGGGACCCAGTACTTC
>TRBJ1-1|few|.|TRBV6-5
CASSYSNLLNTEAFF
TGTGCCAGCAGTTACTCGAATCTGTTGAACACTGAAGCTTTCTTT
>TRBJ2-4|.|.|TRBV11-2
CASSLLGQGGNIQYF
TGTGCCAGCAGCTTATTGGGCCAGGGAGGAAACATTCAGTACTTC
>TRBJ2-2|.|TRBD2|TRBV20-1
CSARLAGEVTGELFF
TGCAGTGCCAGACTAGCGGGAGAGGTCACCGGGGAGCTGTTTTTT
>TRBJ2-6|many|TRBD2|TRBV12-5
CASGLALGGLAGVYSGANVLTF
TGTGCTAGTGGTTTGGCCCTTGGGGGACTAGCGGGAGTATACTCTGGGGCCAACGTCCTGACTTTC
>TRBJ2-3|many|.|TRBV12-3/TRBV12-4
CASSEDLPDTQYF
TGTGCCAGCAGCGAGGACTTACCGGATACGCAGTATTTT
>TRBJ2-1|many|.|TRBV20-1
CSASWQEYNEQFF
TGCAGTGCTAGCTGGCAGGAATACAATGAGCAGTTCTTC
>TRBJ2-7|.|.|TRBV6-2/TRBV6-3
CASRLSGHLLLQYF
TGTGCCAGCCGCCTTTCGGGACATCTTTTGTTGCAGTACTTC
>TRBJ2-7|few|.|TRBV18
CASSPLRDPESSYEQYF
TGTGCCAGCTCACCATTGCGGGACCCCGAGAGCTCCTACGAGCAGTACTTC
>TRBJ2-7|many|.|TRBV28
CASRPRLVVHEQYF
TGTGCCAGCAGACCCAGACTAGTTGTCCACGAGCAGTACTTC